This TCR beta chain was captured in a study of identical twins. Details on this clonotype: Its antigen is undetermined.

TCRdb re-called the 5' RACE reads with MiXCR, one entry per CDR3 protein. The table records approximately 240,000 distinct CDR3 sequences, over 12% of them present only once. Trimming removed 3 bases at V and 5 bases at J, with 8 bases between. The CDR3 is 12 amino acids. General observations from the study: Twins shared out-of-frame alpha sequences with excess low generation probability. These conclusions were based on statistical analysis (cross-sectional, not following the same donors). Insertions were reduced in abundant cord blood beta clonotypes but not in memory repertoires. Invariant populations such as MAIT and iNKT cells could partly muddle zero-insertion analyses.

V gene TRBV12-3 or TRBV12-4 combines with J gene TRBJ2-7; no clear D. Sequenced sample: memory (CD45RO+) T cells sorted from blood. This TCR was sampled from a woman aged 18 to 35 in good health. CDR3 protein: CASSFVTHEQYF. CDR3 nucleotide sequence: TGTGCCAGCAGTTTTGTGACCCACGAGCAGTACTTC.